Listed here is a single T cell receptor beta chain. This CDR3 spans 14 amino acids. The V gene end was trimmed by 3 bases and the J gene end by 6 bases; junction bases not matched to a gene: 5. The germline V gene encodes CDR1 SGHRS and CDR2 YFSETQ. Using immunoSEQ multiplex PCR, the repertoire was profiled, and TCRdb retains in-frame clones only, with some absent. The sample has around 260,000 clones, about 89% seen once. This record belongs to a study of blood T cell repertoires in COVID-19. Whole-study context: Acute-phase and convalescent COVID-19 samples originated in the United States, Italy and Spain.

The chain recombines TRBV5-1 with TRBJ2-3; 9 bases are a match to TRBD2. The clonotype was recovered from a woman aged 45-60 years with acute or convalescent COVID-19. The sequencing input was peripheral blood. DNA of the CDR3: TGCGCCAGCAGCTCGGGACTAGCACCGGATACGCAGTATTTT. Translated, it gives CASSSGLAPDTQYF. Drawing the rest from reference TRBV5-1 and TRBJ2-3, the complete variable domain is KAGVTQTPRYLIKTRGQQVTLSCSPISGHRSVSWYQQTPGQGLQFLFEYFSETQRNKGNFPGRFSGRQFSNSRSEMNVSTLELGDSALYLCASSSGLAPDTQYFGPGTRLTVL.